The 28 T cell receptor beta chains presented below share a single source sample, sequenced in a study of blood T cell repertoires in COVID-19. The repertoire was sequenced with immunoSEQ multiplex PCR; TCRdb's copy has only in-frame clones and lacks some. The data hold 200,000 to 250,000 clones, with roughly 84% observed a single time. Sample: peripheral blood. All receptors derive from a woman aged 60-70 years with acute or convalescent COVID-19.

The rearrangement links TRBV2 to TRBJ2-7; no reliable D call. Germline CDR1 SNHLY, CDR2 FYNNEI. The CDR3 extends over 16 amino acids. Trimming left V 5 bases short and J 2 bases short, with 19 bases between. The CDR3 reads CASSPRFGSLTYEQYF. CDR3 bases: TGTGCCAGCAGTCCCCGTTTCGGGTCCCTAACCTACGAGCAGTACTTC.

The V and J genes are TRBV7-9 and TRBJ1-1, with D possibly being TRBD1 (5 bases). With 6 bases removed from V and 7 bases from J, the gap between germline ends came to 21 bases. The germline V gene encodes CDR1 SEHNR and CDR2 FQNEAQ (reference sequence). This CDR3 comprises 15 residues. CDR3 bases: TGTGCCAGCAGAGAACTCAGGGCTCGCCTTCGTGAAGCTTTCTTT. As protein: CASRELRARLREAFF.

This clone has only one observation. The gene calls are TRBV28 and TRBJ2-7, with 11 bases lining up with TRBD1. CDR1 and CDR2 from the germline V gene are MDHEN and SYDVKM. The CDR3 loop spans 15 amino acids. The J segment lost 2 bases and the V segment lost 4 bases, leaving 4 bases of the junction unmatched. The CDR3 region is CASSSPGQGAYEQYF. As DNA, the CDR3 is TGTGCCAGCAGTTCGCCGGGACAGGGGGCCTACGAGCAGTACTTC.

The chain carries TRBV6-5 and TRBJ2-1; TRBD1 might be the D (5 bases). The V and J ends lost 6 bases and 1 base respectively, with 7 bases between them. The CDR3 runs to 13 residues. CDR1 is MNHEY and CDR2 is SVGAGI in the germline V gene. The CDR3 DNA reads as TGTGCCAGCAGGCAGGGTTCCTACAATGAGCAGTTCTTC. Translating gives CASRQGSYNEQFF.

V gene TRBV4-2 combines with J gene TRBJ1-2; TRBD1 is a possible D gene (5 bases). V was cut by 0 bases and J by 4 bases, with 18 bases left in between. Germline-derived CDR1 and CDR2 are LGHNA and YNFKEQ. This CDR3 is built from 17 residues. The CDR3 sequence: CASSQEKRDAGGYGYTF. Here the CDR3 DNA reads TGTGCCAGCAGCCAAGAAAAGCGGGACGCCGGAGGCTATGGCTACACCTTC.

The rearrangement uses TRBV11-2 and TRBJ2-3; 9 bases fit TRBD2. The junction had 8 bases not matched to a gene; V was cut back by 5 bases and J by 2 bases. This CDR3 is 16 amino acids long. Per germline, CDR1 SGHAT and CDR2 FQNNGV. The CDR3 sequence is CASSRGTSSYTDTQYF. CDR3 in DNA: TGTGCCAGCAGCCGTGGGACTAGCAGCTACACAGATACGCAGTATTTT.

The genes are TRBV2 and TRBJ2-1; TRBD2 aligns across 15 bases. In germline, CDR1 is SNHLY, CDR2 FYNNEI. The V gene end was trimmed by 6 bases and the J gene end by 0 bases; junction bases not matched to a gene: 15. CDR3 length equals 21 residues. The CDR3 protein is CASRAGLAGGPRISSYNEQFF. The CDR3 nucleotides read TGTGCCAGCAGGGCGGGACTAGCGGGGGGCCCCAGAATTAGCTCCTACAATGAGCAGTTCTTC.

The CDR3 nucleotides are TGTGCCAGTAGTATCGAACTAGCGGGGAAAGAGACCCAGTACTTC. Its protein is CASSIELAGKETQYF. V is TRBV19 and J is TRBJ2-5; 10 nucleotides align to TRBD2. The J segment lost 3 bases and the V segment lost 3 bases, leaving 4 bases of the junction unmatched. The CDR3 loop spans 15 amino acids. CDR1 is LNHDA and CDR2 is SQIVND in the germline V gene (reference sequence).

The chain couples TRBV3-1 (or the pseudogene TRBV3-2) to TRBJ1-3; D remains ambiguous. The CDR3 consists of 16 residues. Germline CDR1 is LGHDT and CDR2 is YNNKEL (reference sequence). Trimming removed 3 bases from V and 4 bases from J, with 16 bases in between. CDR3: CASSQKPWSRGNTIYF. The DNA of the CDR3 is TGTGCCAGCAGCCAGAAGCCGTGGAGTCGGGGAAACACCATATATTTT.

In its sample, this clone was seen a few times. This may be a read error: a much more frequent sequence differs by one nucleotide. The chain has TRBV7-4 and TRBJ2-7; D is uncertain. The V gene lost 1 base and the J gene lost 2 bases, with 3 bases spanning the gap. This CDR3 comprises 12 residues. Per the germline V gene, CDR1 is SGHVT and CDR2 is SQSDAQ. This chain's CDR3 is CASSLDTYEQYF. The CDR3 bases are TGTGCCAGCAGCTTAGATACCTACGAGCAGTACTTC.

CDR3 amino acids: CSVQQRYGYTF. CDR3 sequence (DNA): TGCAGCGTACAACAGCGGTATGGCTACACCTTC. The chain is built from TRBV29-1 and TRBJ1-2, with unresolved D. This CDR3 contains 11 residues. Trimming cost V 6 bases and J 5 bases, with 10 bases left between them. Germline CDR1 and CDR2: SQVTM and ANQGSEA.

The chain couples TRBV2 to TRBJ2-5; no firm D call. Trimming cost V 3 bases and J 1 base, with 6 bases left between them. Germline CDR1 reads SNHLY; CDR2 reads FYNNEI. This CDR3 has 13 amino acids. For the CDR3, the DNA is TGTGCCAGCAGTGAGGCAGGCCAAGAGACCCAGTACTTC. It codes for CASSEAGQETQYF.

The rearrangement links TRBV6-6 to TRBJ1-4; D remains unclear. The CDR3 is made up of 14 amino acids. Germline V lookup: CDR1 MNHNY, CDR2 SVGAGI (reference sequence). Trimming shortened V by 6 bases and J by 1 base, and 9 bases separated the two germline ends. The CDR3 DNA reads TGTGCCAGCAGCATCCACATAACTAATGAAAAACTGTTTTTT. It is translated as CASSIHITNEKLFF.

V and J are TRBV5-6 and TRBJ2-5; 9 bases are shared with TRBD2. CDR3 length equals 14 residues. CDR1 SGHDT and CDR2 YYEEEE come from the germline V gene. V lost 3 bases and J lost 3; bases outside the gene matches: 3. The CDR3 sequence: CASSYSGGKETQYF. The DNA for the CDR3 is TGTGCCAGCAGCTATAGCGGGGGAAAAGAGACCCAGTACTTC.

The chain links TRBV6-1 to TRBJ1-1; possibly TRBD1 for D (6 bases). CDR3 size: 14 residues. The ends were cut back, 3 bases at V and 0 bases at J, with 8 bases in the middle. CDR1 MNHNS and CDR2 SASEGT come from the germline V gene. DNA for the CDR3: TGTGCCAGCAGTGACCACAGGGTGAACACTGAAGCTTTCTTT. Its protein product is CASSDHRVNTEAFF.

The V and J genes are TRBV10-3 and TRBJ2-2, with 8 bases aligning to TRBD2. The V gene end was trimmed by 6 bases and the J gene end by 3 bases; junction bases not matched to a gene: 15. CDR3 length: 18 amino acids. The germline CDR1 and CDR2 sequences are ENHRY and SYGVKD. The CDR3 here is CAISGSLGSGVDTGELFF. In DNA, the CDR3 is TGTGCCATCAGCGGCTCACTCGGTAGCGGGGTAGACACCGGGGAGCTGTTTTTT.

The rearrangement links TRBV18 to TRBJ2-7, with D perhaps matching TRBD2 (5 bases). Germline V CDR1 and CDR2: KGHSH, LQKENI. The ends were cut back, 2 bases at V and 3 bases at J, with 8 bases in the middle. CDR3 length: 13 residues. The CDR3 here is CASSPGSDYEQYF. In DNA form, the CDR3 reads TGTGCCAGCTCACCAGGGAGCGACTACGAGCAGTACTTC.

CDR3 residues: CASSQSAGVYTEAFF. CDR3 DNA sequence: TGTGCCAGCAGCCAAAGCGCAGGGGTTTACACTGAAGCTTTCTTT. This chain connects TRBV14 to TRBJ1-1; the D gene is possibly TRBD1 (6 bases). V lost 2 bases to trimming and J lost 3 bases, with 13 bases between them. From germline, CDR1 is SGHDN and CDR2 FVKESK. The CDR3 is 15 amino acids.

This rearrangement joins TRBV7-2 to TRBJ1-6; 8 bases map to TRBD1. V lost 8 bases, J lost 0 bases, and 9 bases stayed unmatched. The germline V gene encodes CDR1 SGHTA and CDR2 FQGNSA. The CDR3 runs 17 residues. CDR3 in DNA: TGTGCCAGCGGGCTAGACAGGGGCTTCTCCTATAATTCACCCCTCCACTTT. Residues: CASGLDRGFSYNSPLHF.

This clone appeared a few times. This chain uses TRBV28 with TRBJ1-6; D is unresolved. The ends were cut back, 7 bases at V and 13 bases at J, with 14 bases in the middle. CDR3 length: 12 residues. Germline CDR1 reads MDHEN; CDR2 reads SYDVKM. CDR3 nucleotides: TGTGCCAGCATCGGGTTAATCGGTCCCCTCCACTTT. Protein sequence: CASIGLIGPLHF.

The V call is TRBV19, the J call TRBJ1-3; 11 bases fit TRBD1. The CDR3 is made up of 16 amino acids. From germline, CDR1 is LNHDA and CDR2 SQIVND (reference sequence). V lost 9 bases and J lost 0; bases outside the gene matches: 7. The CDR3: CASFRDRGTSGNTIYF. CDR3 nucleotide sequence: TGTGCCAGCTTCCGGGACAGGGGGACCTCTGGAAACACCATATATTTT.

This chain joins TRBV6-5 and TRBJ1-1; TRBD1 aligns across 7 bases. The CDR3 sequence is 14 residues long. The V segment lost 5 bases and the J segment 5 bases; nucleotides outside the gene matches: 8. The V gene's germline CDR1 is MNHEY and CDR2 SVGAGI. CDR3 bases: TGTGCCAGCAGTAGAACAGGGGCGGTTACTGAAGCTTTCTTT. Translated, it gives CASSRTGAVTEAFF.

CDR3 sequence (DNA): TGTGCCAGCTCACCACGGCGGGACAGACAGAATTCACCCCTCCACTTT. Protein sequence: CASSPRRDRQNSPLHF. V usage is TRBV18 and J usage is TRBJ1-6; 7 nucleotides align to TRBD1. V gave up 1 base and J gave up 7 bases; unmatched junction bases: 7. The CDR3 is made up of 16 amino acids. Germline V gene lookup returns CDR1 KGHSH and CDR2 LQKENI.

The table lists this clone with a count of one. The chain couples TRBV7-9 to TRBJ1-1; a possible D gene is TRBD1 (5 bases). The germline gives CDR1 SEHNR, CDR2 FQNEAQ (reference sequence). The CDR3 contains 12 residues. V was pared by 1 base and J by 11 bases, with 11 bases between. The CDR3 DNA follows: TGTGCCAGCAGCTTAGTGGGCAGGGTGGCTTTCTTT. Translating gives CASSLVGRVAFF.

This clone was counted once. The chain combines TRBV10-3 with TRBJ1-3; D possibly corresponds to TRBD1 (5 bases). This CDR3 is built from 13 residues. The germline gives CDR1 ENHRY, CDR2 SYGVKD. Trimming left V 6 bases short and J 2 bases short, with 8 bases between. CDR3 in amino acids: CAISMGPGNTIYF. The CDR3 DNA is TGTGCCATCAGCATGGGGCCTGGAAACACCATATATTTT.

The rearrangement links TRBV19 to TRBJ1-5; 7 positions agree with TRBD1. The CDR3 runs 16 residues. The ends lost 6 bases at V and 0 bases at J; junction bases unmatched: 8. CDR1 LNHDA and CDR2 SQIVND come from the germline V gene (reference sequence). The CDR3 DNA is TGTGCCAGTAGGCCAGGGACAGTTTATAGCAATCAGCCCCAGCATTTT. This codes for CASRPGTVYSNQPQHF.

This chain connects TRBV12-3 or TRBV12-4 to TRBJ1-6; D perhaps matches TRBD1 (6 bases). Trimming stripped 6 bases from V and 8 bases from J, with 11 bases between. The CDR3 contains 13 residues. In DNA, the CDR3 is TGTGCCAGCAGCTCGGACAGAGATTCACCCCTCCACTTT. It is translated as CASSSDRDSPLHF.

This clone was seen only a few times. V gene TRBV27 combines with J gene TRBJ1-2, with TRBD1 matching 8 bases. The CDR3 has 19 amino acids. The germline V gene has CDR1 MNHEY and CDR2 SMNVEV (reference sequence). V lost 2 bases to trimming and J lost 4 bases; unmatched junction nucleotides: 18. The CDR3 reads CASSLRTPYRGGPRYGYTF. DNA for the CDR3: TGTGCCAGCAGTTTAAGGACCCCTTACAGGGGGGGCCCCCGCTATGGCTACACCTTC.